These 12 T cell receptor beta chains share one sample of origin, sequenced in a study of T cell therapy after organ transplantation. Some clones are missing from TCRdb's copy, which holds only in-frame ones; the method was immunoSEQ multiplex PCR. The table shows 51,000 or so clones, with approximately 94% occurring only once. Antigen specificity for these receptors is unknown. The material sequenced was CD8+ T cells from blood, taken before autologous CMV-specific T cell therapy. The receptors come from a human patient who had received a solid organ transplant and had CMV disease.

The chain carries TRBV10-2 and TRBJ2-1; no definite D call. Germline loops: CDR1 WSHSY, CDR2 SAAADI. The CDR3 extends over 16 amino acids. Trimming left V 6 bases short and J 5 bases short, with 20 bases between. The DNA for the CDR3 is TGCGCCAGCAGGTTCCTGCGGATGATGGGTCACAATGAGCAGTTCTTC. This translates into CASRFLRMMGHNEQFF.

The chain has TRBV4-1 and TRBJ2-3, with D tentatively TRBD2 (7 bases). Germline CDR1 reads MGHRA; CDR2 reads YSYEKL. Deletions cut 0 bases from V and 5 bases from J, with 18 bases between. CDR3 length: 17 amino acids. The CDR3 DNA is TGCGCCAGCAGCCAAGAACCAGGGGCGGGGGCCCTAGATACGCAGTATTTT. Translated, it gives CASSQEPGAGALDTQYF.

This chain joins TRBV2 and TRBJ1-2; 7 nucleotides agree with TRBD1. V shed 11 bases, J shed 3 bases, and the junction held 9 bases outside the gene matches. Germline CDR1 and CDR2: SNHLY and FYNNEI. The CDR3 extends over 13 amino acids. DNA for the CDR3: TGTGCCCGCACCGGGACAGACGACTATGGCTACACCTTC. This encodes CARTGTDDYGYTF.

V gene TRBV2 combines with J gene TRBJ1-2, with no clear D. The CDR3 runs to 13 residues. V was shortened by 6 bases and J by 3 bases, with 11 bases between the two germline ends. Germline V gene data show CDR1 as SNHLY and CDR2 as FYNNEI. The chain's CDR3 is CASSLGKYYGYTF. In DNA, the CDR3 is TGTGCCAGCAGCCTAGGGAAATACTATGGCTACACCTTC. The full variable domain, in which reference TRBV2 and TRBJ1-2 provide the parts outside the CDR3, is EPEVTQTPSHQVTQMGQEVILRCVPISNHLYFYWYRQILGQKVEFLVSFYNNEISEKSEIFDDQFSVERPDGSNFTLKIRSTKLEDSAMYFCASSLGKYYGYTFGSGTRLTVV.

The chain is built from TRBV7-8 and TRBJ1-1; D not certain. V was clipped by 4 bases and J by 5 bases, with 17 bases between them. The CDR3 is 15 residues long. CDR1 SGHVS and CDR2 FQNEAQ come from the germline V gene. This chain's CDR3 is CASSSPQSYRTEAFF. Here the CDR3 DNA reads TGTGCCAGCAGCTCTCCACAGTCTTATCGGACTGAAGCTTTCTTT.

The rearrangement links TRBV9 to TRBJ1-2; no definite D call. The CDR3 is 14 residues long. V was cut by 0 bases and J by 5 bases, with 11 bases left in between. The germline gives CDR1 SGDLS, CDR2 YYNGEE. In DNA, the CDR3 is TGTGCCAGCAGCGTAGGTTCAGTGCAGTATGGCTACACCTTC. The encoded protein is CASSVGSVQYGYTF.

The chain links TRBV2 to TRBJ2-1; D could derive from TRBD1 or TRBD2 (6 bases each). The germline V gene encodes CDR1 SNHLY and CDR2 FYNNEI. Trimming pared 0 bases from V and 7 bases from J, leaving 16 bases between. The CDR3 length is 16 residues. In DNA, the CDR3 is TGTGCCAGCAGTGAAGCCCCGGGGGCGAGGGCGAATGAGCAGTTCTTC. Its translation: CASSEAPGARANEQFF.

The chain couples TRBV18 to TRBJ1-4; 9 nucleotides agree with TRBD1. The CDR3 runs 19 residues. With 2 bases clipped from V and 2 bases from J, the junction kept 12 bases outside the gene matches. Germline V gives CDR1 KGHSH, CDR2 LQKENI. In DNA form, the CDR3 reads TGTGCCAGCTCACCAAGGACAGGGGAGGATTTCCCCACTAATGAAAAACTGTTTTTT. Protein product: CASSPRTGEDFPTNEKLFF. Drawing the rest from reference TRBV18 and TRBJ1-4, the complete variable domain is NAGVMQNPRHLVRRRGQEARLRCSPMKGHSHVYWYRQLPEEGLKFMVYLQKENIIDESGMPKERFSAEFPKEGPSILRIQQVVRGDSAAYFCASSPRTGEDFPTNEKLFFGSGTQLSVL.

The CDR3: CASSPSPTNEKLFF. CDR3 bases: TGTGCCAGCAGTCCGTCCCCAACTAATGAAAAACTGTTTTTT. V is TRBV7-7 and J is TRBJ1-4; D uncertain. The CDR3 is made up of 14 amino acids. Trimming removed 6 bases from V and 0 bases from J, with 8 bases in between. The V gene's germline CDR1 is SSHAT and CDR2 FNYEAQ (reference sequence).

The rearrangement joins TRBV6-5 to TRBJ2-3, with 7 bases fitting TRBD1. Trimming removed 2 bases from V and 0 bases from J; junction bases left unmatched: 5. This CDR3 is built from 16 residues. Germline V lookup: CDR1 MNHEY, CDR2 SVGAGI. CDR3 in DNA: TGTGCCAGCAGTTACGATGAGGGGGCTAGCACAGATACGCAGTATTTT. It encodes CASSYDEGASTDTQYF.

This chain joins TRBV4-3 and TRBJ2-1, with TRBD2 matching over 8 bases. The V and J ends lost 4 bases and 2 bases, in that order; junction bases with no gene match: 7. Germline CDR1 and CDR2: LGHNA and YSLEER. CDR3 length equals 16 residues. CDR3: CASSRANGGAYNEQFF. As DNA, the CDR3 is TGCGCCAGCAGCCGGGCTAACGGGGGGGCCTACAATGAGCAGTTCTTC.

The J gene is TRBJ2-5, the V gene TRBV14; weak D call: TRBD1 (5 bases). The CDR3 totals 15 residues. V gave up 1 base and J gave up 2 bases, with 11 bases separating them. Germline V CDR1 and CDR2: SGHDN, FVKESK. The CDR3 loop reads CASSQVARAQETQYF. CDR3 coding DNA: TGTGCCAGCAGCCAAGTTGCCAGGGCTCAAGAGACCCAGTACTTC.